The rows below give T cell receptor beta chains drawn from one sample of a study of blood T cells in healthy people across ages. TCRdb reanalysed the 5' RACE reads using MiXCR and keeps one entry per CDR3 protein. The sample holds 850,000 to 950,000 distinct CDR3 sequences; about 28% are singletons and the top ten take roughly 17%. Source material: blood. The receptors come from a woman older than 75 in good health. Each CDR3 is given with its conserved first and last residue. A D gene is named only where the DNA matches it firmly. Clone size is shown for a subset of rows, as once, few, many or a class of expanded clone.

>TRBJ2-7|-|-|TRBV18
CASSPHTDPYEQYF
TGTGCCAGCTCACCACATACGGACCCCTACGAGCAGTACTTC
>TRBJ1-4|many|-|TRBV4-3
CASSQEGLQGEKLFF
TGCGCCAGCAGCCAAGAGGGGTTACAGGGCGAAAAACTGTTTTTT
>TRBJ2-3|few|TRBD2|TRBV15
CATSRAGSGGPTDTQYF
TGTGCCACCAGCAGAGCGGGTAGCGGGGGTCCCACAGATACGCAGTATTTT
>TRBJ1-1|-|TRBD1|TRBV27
CASRRTQGALNTEAFF
TGTGCCAGCAGAAGGACACAGGGGGCCCTGAACACTGAAGCTTTCTTT
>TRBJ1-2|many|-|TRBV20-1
CSARVQNPYGYTF
TGCAGTGCTAGAGTACAGAACCCCTATGGCTACACCTTC
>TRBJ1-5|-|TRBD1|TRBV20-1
CSARDRLKGRPQHF
TGCAGTGCTAGGGACAGGCTGAAGGGTCGGCCCCAGCATTTT
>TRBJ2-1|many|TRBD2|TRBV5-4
CASSRTSGGGSYNEQFF
TGTGCCAGCAGCCGGACTAGCGGGGGGGGATCCTACAATGAGCAGTTCTTC
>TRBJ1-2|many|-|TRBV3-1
CASSHSGQGYGYTF
TGTGCCAGCAGCCACTCGGGACAAGGCTATGGCTACACCTTC
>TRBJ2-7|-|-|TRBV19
CASSTRDITYEQYF
TGTGCCAGTAGTACCCGGGACATCACCTACGAGCAGTACTTC
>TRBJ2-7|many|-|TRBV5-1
CASSLERGIRYEQYF
TGCGCCAGCAGCTTGGAACGGGGAATTCGGTACGAGCAGTACTTC
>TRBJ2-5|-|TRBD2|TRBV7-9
CASSSPRGLETQYF
TGTGCCAGCAGTTCCCCGCGGGGGTTGGAGACCCAGTACTTC
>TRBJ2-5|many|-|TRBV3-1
CASSRSQLGAETQYF
TGTGCCAGCAGCCGATCTCAACTAGGGGCAGAGACCCAGTACTTC
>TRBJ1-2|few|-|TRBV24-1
CATSDSGRNYGYTF
TGTGCCACCAGTGATTCCGGCAGAAACTATGGCTACACCTTC